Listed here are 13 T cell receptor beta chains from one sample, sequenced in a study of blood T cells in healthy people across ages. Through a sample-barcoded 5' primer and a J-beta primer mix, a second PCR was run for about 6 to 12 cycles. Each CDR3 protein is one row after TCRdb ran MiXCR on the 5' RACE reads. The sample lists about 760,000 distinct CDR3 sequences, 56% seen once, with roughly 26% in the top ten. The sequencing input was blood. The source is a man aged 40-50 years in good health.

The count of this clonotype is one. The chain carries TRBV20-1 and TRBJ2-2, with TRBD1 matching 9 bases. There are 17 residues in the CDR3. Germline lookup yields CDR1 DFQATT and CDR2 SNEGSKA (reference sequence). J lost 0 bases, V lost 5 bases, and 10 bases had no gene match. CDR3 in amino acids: CSAEPDRGFTNTGELFF. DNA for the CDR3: TGCAGTGCTGAACCGGACAGGGGCTTCACGAACACCGGGGAGCTGTTTTTT.

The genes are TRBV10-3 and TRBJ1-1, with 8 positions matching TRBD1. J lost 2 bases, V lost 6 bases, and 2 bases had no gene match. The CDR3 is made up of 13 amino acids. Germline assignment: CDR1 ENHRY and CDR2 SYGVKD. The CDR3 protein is CAISTGGNTEAFF. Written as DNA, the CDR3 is TGTGCCATCAGCACAGGGGGTAACACTGAAGCTTTCTTT.

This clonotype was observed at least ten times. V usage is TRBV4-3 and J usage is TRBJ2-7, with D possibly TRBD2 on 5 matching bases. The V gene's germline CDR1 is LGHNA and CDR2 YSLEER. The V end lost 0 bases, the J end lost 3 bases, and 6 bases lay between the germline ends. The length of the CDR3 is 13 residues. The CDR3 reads CASSQDRDYEQYF. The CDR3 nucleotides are TGCGCCAGCAGCCAAGATCGGGACTACGAGCAGTACTTC.

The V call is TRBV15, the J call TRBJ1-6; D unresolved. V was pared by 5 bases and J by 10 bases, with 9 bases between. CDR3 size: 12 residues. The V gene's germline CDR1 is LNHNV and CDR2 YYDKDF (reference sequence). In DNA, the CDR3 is TGTGCCACCAGCTTACCGGGGTCACCCCTCCACTTT. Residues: CATSLPGSPLHF.

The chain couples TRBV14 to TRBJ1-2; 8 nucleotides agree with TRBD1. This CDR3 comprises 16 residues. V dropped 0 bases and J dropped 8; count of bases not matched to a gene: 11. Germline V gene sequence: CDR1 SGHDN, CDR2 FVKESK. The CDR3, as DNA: TGTGCCAGCAGCCAAGATCCTCGGACAGGGTTTGGAGGCTACACCTTC. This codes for CASSQDPRTGFGGYTF.

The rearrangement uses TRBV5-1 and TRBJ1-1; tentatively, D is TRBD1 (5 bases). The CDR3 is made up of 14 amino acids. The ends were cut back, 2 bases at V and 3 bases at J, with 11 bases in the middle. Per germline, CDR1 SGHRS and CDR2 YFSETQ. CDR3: CASSFNRMDTEAFF. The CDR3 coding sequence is TGCGCCAGCAGCTTCAACAGGATGGACACTGAAGCTTTCTTT.

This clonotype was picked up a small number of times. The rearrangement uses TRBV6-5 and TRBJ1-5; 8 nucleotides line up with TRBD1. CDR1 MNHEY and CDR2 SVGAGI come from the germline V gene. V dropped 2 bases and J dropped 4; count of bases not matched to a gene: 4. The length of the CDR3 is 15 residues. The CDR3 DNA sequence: TGTGCCAGCAGTTACGGACAGGGCGGGAATCAGCCCCAGCATTTT. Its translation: CASSYGQGGNQPQHF.

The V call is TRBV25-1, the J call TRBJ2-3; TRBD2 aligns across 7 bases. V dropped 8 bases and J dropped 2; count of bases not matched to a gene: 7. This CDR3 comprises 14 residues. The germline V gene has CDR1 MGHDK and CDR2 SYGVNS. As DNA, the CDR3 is TGTGCCAGCCGCTCTAGCGGATACACAGATACGCAGTATTTT. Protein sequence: CASRSSGYTDTQYF.

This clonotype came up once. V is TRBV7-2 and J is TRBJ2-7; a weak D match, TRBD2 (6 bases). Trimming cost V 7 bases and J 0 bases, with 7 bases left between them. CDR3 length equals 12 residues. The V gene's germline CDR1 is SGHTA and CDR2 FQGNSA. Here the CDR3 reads CASKAGSYEQYF. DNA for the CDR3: TGTGCCAGCAAAGCGGGCTCCTACGAGCAGTACTTC.

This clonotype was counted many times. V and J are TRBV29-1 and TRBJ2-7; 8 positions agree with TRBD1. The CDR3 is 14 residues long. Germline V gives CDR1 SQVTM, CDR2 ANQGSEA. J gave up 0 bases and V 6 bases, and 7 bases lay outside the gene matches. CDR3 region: CSVGRGPSSYEQYF. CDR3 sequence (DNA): TGCAGCGTCGGCAGGGGGCCGAGCTCCTACGAGCAGTACTTC.

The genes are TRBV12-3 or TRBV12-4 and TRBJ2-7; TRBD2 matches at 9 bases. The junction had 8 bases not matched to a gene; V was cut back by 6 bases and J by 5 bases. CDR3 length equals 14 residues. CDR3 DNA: TGTGCCAGCAGAATTAGCGGGAGTACCCACGAGCAGTACTTC. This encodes CASRISGSTHEQYF.

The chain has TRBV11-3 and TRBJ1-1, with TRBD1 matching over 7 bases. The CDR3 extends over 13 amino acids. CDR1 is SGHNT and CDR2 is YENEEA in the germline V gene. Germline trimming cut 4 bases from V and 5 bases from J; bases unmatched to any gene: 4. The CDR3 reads CASSSVTGTEAFF. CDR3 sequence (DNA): TGTGCCAGCAGCTCCGTGACAGGGACTGAAGCTTTCTTT.

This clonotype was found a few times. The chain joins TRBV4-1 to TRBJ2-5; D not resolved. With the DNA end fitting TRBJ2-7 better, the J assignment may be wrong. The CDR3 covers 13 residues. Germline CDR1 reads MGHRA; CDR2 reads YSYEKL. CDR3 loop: CASSQVSVGEQYF. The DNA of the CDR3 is TGCGCCAGCAGCCAAGTATCGGTGGGCGAGCAGTACTTC.